This entry lists 22 T cell receptor beta chains sequenced from one sample in a study of T cell responses to AZD1222 COVID-19 vaccine. Here immunoSEQ multiplex PCR was the method, and the copy in TCRdb shows in-frame clones only, minus some. The sample holds about 97,000 clones; approximately 90% are singletons and the top ten take 4.5% to 6%. The source was peripheral blood, collected on day 0 of AZD1222 vaccination. These receptors originate from an adult in good health.

The J gene is TRBJ2-7, the V gene TRBV27; perhaps TRBD1 as D (8 bases). This CDR3 is built from 13 residues. The V gene's germline CDR1 is MNHEY and CDR2 SMNVEV (reference sequence). Deletions cut 8 bases from V and 3 bases from J, with 14 bases between. The CDR3 loop is CASRTGGDYEQYF. CDR3 nucleotide sequence: TGTGCCAGCCGAACAGGGGGGGACTACGAGCAGTACTTC.

This CDR3 reads CASSLAAGGYNEQFF. Here the CDR3 DNA reads TGCGCCAGCAGCTTGGCGGCAGGGGGCTACAATGAGCAGTTCTTC. This chain joins TRBV5-1 and TRBJ2-1, with 7 positions matching TRBD1. The length of the CDR3 is 15 residues. CDR1 is SGHRS and CDR2 is YFSETQ in the germline V gene. V shed 0 bases and J 3 bases; nucleotides not matched to a gene: 3.

The gene calls are TRBV9 and TRBJ2-5; either TRBD1 or TRBD2 may fit D (5 bases each). Germline V CDR1 and CDR2: SGDLS, YYNGEE. The CDR3 has 14 residues. V lost 4 bases and J 0 bases, leaving 10 bases between the germline ends. CDR3 nucleotides: TGTGCCAGCAGCCCCGGGACGTACCAAGAGACCCAGTACTTC. It encodes CASSPGTYQETQYF.

The chain joins TRBV10-2 to TRBJ1-1, with 8 positions matching TRBD1. The CDR3 sequence is 16 residues long. The V gene end was trimmed by 6 bases and the J gene end by 0 bases; junction bases not matched to a gene: 9. The germline V gene encodes CDR1 WSHSY and CDR2 SAAADI. CDR3 sequence: CASSGQGRTMNTEAFF. CDR3 DNA sequence: TGCGCCAGCAGCGGACAGGGTAGGACCATGAACACTGAAGCTTTCTTT.

The chain employs TRBV12-2 and TRBJ2-5; TRBD2, the table's D call, lacks a check against the DNA. TRBV12-2 is a recognized pseudogene. CDR3 length: 16 residues. The DNA of the CDR3 is TGTGCAAGTCGCTTAGTAGCGGGGGGCAAACAAGAGACCCAGTACTTC. This translates into CASRLVAGGKQETQYF.

About this clone itself: The conserved phenylalanine or tryptophan normally closing the CDR3 is absent here, so this likely arose from a read error. The limits of the CDR3 on the DNA are not certain, so only TCRdb's listed CDR3 is given. This sequence joins TRBV2 and TRBJ2-7; TRBD1, the table's D call, lacks a check against the DNA. Germline loops: CDR1 SNHLY, CDR2 FYNNEI. The CDR3 is 8 amino acids long, termini counted. The CDR3 here is CASSEGRS.

This chain links TRBV5-1 with TRBJ2-3; TRBD2 matches 12 bases. Germline V lookup: CDR1 SGHRS, CDR2 YFSETQ. The ends lost 2 bases at V and 2 bases at J; junction bases unmatched: 6. The CDR3 length is 17 residues. CDR3 in DNA: TGCGCCAGCAGCTTCCCCTCTAGCGGGGGGGACACAGATACGCAGTATTTT. Its protein product is CASSFPSSGGDTDTQYF.

J is TRBJ1-5 and V is TRBV9; possible D gene TRBD1, 6 bases. CDR3 length: 15 amino acids. Germline V gene sequence: CDR1 SGDLS, CDR2 YYNGEE. The V and J ends lost 3 bases and 5 bases respectively, with 15 bases between them. CDR3 sequence reads: CASSATDSFYQPQHF. The CDR3, as DNA: TGTGCCAGCAGCGCTACGGACAGCTTCTATCAGCCCCAGCATTTT. Looking up the rest from reference TRBV9 and TRBJ1-5 gives the full variable domain: DSGVTQTPKHLITATGQRVTLRCSPRSGDLSVYWYQQSLDQGLQFLIQYYNGEERAKGNILERFSAQQFPDLHSELNLSSLELGDSALYFCASSATDSFYQPQHFGDGTRLSIL.

V usage is TRBV10-3 and J usage is TRBJ2-1; the match to TRBD2 covers 11 bases. The CDR3 is made up of 15 amino acids. Losses at the gene ends were 6 bases for V and 7 bases for J; bases not matched to a gene: 8. CDR1 and CDR2 from the germline V gene are ENHRY and SYGVKD. The CDR3 protein is CAISGTSGRKNEQFF. As DNA, the CDR3 is TGTGCCATCAGCGGGACTAGCGGCAGGAAGAATGAGCAGTTCTTC.

The chain has TRBV9 and TRBJ1-2, with 10 nucleotides matching TRBD1. V shed 0 bases and J 7 bases; nucleotides not matched to a gene: 3. CDR3 length equals 14 residues. Germline CDR1 and CDR2: SGDLS and YYNGEE. CDR3 DNA sequence: TGTGCCAGCAGCGTAGGCAGGGACAGGGGTGGCTACACCTTC. Translation: CASSVGRDRGGYTF.

The J gene is TRBJ1-6, the V gene TRBV30; D unclear. Trimming removed 3 bases from V and 7 bases from J, with 7 bases in between. In germline, CDR1 is GTSNPN, CDR2 SVGIG (reference sequence). This CDR3 is built from 12 residues. The CDR3 loop is CAWRQGNSPLHF. The CDR3 DNA sequence: TGTGCCTGGAGGCAAGGGAATTCACCCCTCCACTTT.

The chain joins TRBV24-1 to TRBJ1-2; D is unclear. The CDR3 runs to 11 residues. Trimming shortened V by 3 bases and J by 8 bases, and 6 bases separated the two germline ends. Germline assignment: CDR1 KGHDR and CDR2 SFDVKD. The CDR3 bases are TGTGCCACCAGTGATCCGAGAGGCTACACCTTC. The encoded protein is CATSDPRGYTF.

This rearrangement joins TRBV30 to TRBJ1-6; a possible D gene is TRBD1 (5 bases). The length of the CDR3 is 12 residues. Trimming pared 3 bases from V and 7 bases from J, leaving 7 bases between. The germline CDR1 and CDR2 sequences are GTSNPN and SVGIG (reference sequence). In nucleotides, the CDR3 is TGTGCCTGGAGGACAGAAAATTCACCCCTCCACTTT. It translates to CAWRTENSPLHF.

The genes are TRBV7-8 and TRBJ2-1; TRBD2 matches at 12 bases. The V gene's germline CDR1 is SGHVS and CDR2 FQNEAQ. With 5 bases clipped from V and 3 bases from J, the junction kept 17 bases outside the gene matches. This CDR3 contains 20 residues. This chain's CDR3 is CASSPPAGLAGGLNYNEQFF. The CDR3, as DNA: TGTGCCAGCAGCCCCCCCGCGGGGCTAGCGGGGGGGCTGAACTACAATGAGCAGTTCTTC.

A single count supports this clone. The DNA for the CDR3 is TGTGCCAGCAGCGTAGAAGGAGGAAGCTCTGGAAACACCATATATTTT. Translation: CASSVEGGSSGNTIYF. V usage is TRBV9 and J usage is TRBJ1-3; D uncertain. This CDR3 region has 16 residues. V was shortened by 0 bases and J by 0 bases, with 10 bases between the two germline ends. Germline loops: CDR1 SGDLS, CDR2 YYNGEE.

The chain is built from TRBV3-1 (or the pseudogene TRBV3-2) and TRBJ1-4, with a weak D call TRBD1 (6 bases). In germline, CDR1 is LGHDT, CDR2 YNNKEL (reference sequence). The CDR3 length is 15 residues. Trimming took 0 bases from V and 2 from J, leaving 7 bases between them. The CDR3 region is CASSQDRGTNEKLFF. DNA for the CDR3: TGTGCCAGCAGCCAAGACAGGGGTACTAATGAAAAACTGTTTTTT.

V gene TRBV24-1 combines with J gene TRBJ2-7, with 14 positions matching TRBD2. Germline CDR1 reads KGHDR; CDR2 reads SFDVKD. Trimming removed 3 bases from V and 4 bases from J; junction bases left unmatched: 4. The CDR3 totals 16 residues. The CDR3 is CATSDPGTSGGYEQYF. CDR3 bases: TGTGCCACCAGTGATCCTGGGACTAGCGGGGGATACGAGCAGTACTTC.

V is TRBV4-2 and J is TRBJ1-2; the D is unclear. This CDR3 has 11 residues. V lost 5 bases and J 12 bases, leaving 13 bases between the germline ends. Per germline, CDR1 LGHNA and CDR2 YNFKEQ. As DNA, the CDR3 is TGTGCCAGCAGCTCTTGGTCTTTCCACACCTTC. Its protein is CASSSWSFHTF.

This clone was seen once. The V call is TRBV21-1, the J call TRBJ2-7; the table names TRBD1, a call not compared with the DNA. TRBV21-1 is noted as a pseudogene. The CDR3 is 17 residues long. DNA of the CDR3: TGTGCCAGCAGCAATGCCCTGGACAGGAGGTCCTCCTACGAGCAGTACTTC. The encoded protein is CASSNALDRRSSYEQYF.

The rearrangement uses TRBV5-1 and TRBJ2-1; 11 nucleotides align to TRBD2. This CDR3 region has 17 residues. The ends lost 0 bases at V and 4 bases at J; junction bases unmatched: 6. The germline gives CDR1 SGHRS, CDR2 YFSETQ. The CDR3 is CASSLGLAGGGYNEQFF. CDR3 coding DNA: TGCGCCAGCAGCTTGGGGCTAGCGGGAGGTGGATACAATGAGCAGTTCTTC.

The V call is TRBV19, the J call TRBJ1-6; D gene unclear. Trimming removed 5 bases at V and 8 bases at J, with 19 bases between. Germline assignment: CDR1 LNHDA and CDR2 SQIVND (reference sequence). There are 16 residues in the CDR3. CDR3 sequence: CASSGRRERSDSPLHF. The DNA of the CDR3 is TGTGCCAGTAGTGGTAGGAGGGAACGCTCTGATTCACCCCTCCACTTT.

The V and J genes are TRBV19 and TRBJ2-2; TRBD1 or TRBD2 may be the D gene (5 bases each). V was cut by 6 bases and J by 3 bases, with 17 bases left in between. CDR1 LNHDA and CDR2 SQIVND come from the germline V gene (reference sequence). CDR3 size: 16 residues. In DNA form, the CDR3 reads TGTGCCAGTAGACCATCCCTCCCGGGGCACACCGGGGAGCTGTTTTTT. Translating gives CASRPSLPGHTGELFF. Variable domain in full (rest from reference TRBV19 and TRBJ2-2): DGGITQSPKYLFRKEGQNVTLSCEQNLNHDAMYWYRQDPGQGLRLIYYSQIVNDFQKGDIAEGYSVSREKKESFPLTVTSAQKNPTAFYLCASRPSLPGHTGELFFGEGSRLTVL.